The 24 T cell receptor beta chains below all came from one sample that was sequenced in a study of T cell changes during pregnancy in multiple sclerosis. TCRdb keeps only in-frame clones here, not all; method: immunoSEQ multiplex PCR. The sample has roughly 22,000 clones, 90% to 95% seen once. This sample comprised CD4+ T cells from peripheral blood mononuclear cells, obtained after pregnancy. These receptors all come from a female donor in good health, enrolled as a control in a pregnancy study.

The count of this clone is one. CDR3 residues: CASSHGVGSGANVLTF. The DNA of the CDR3 is TGTGCCAGCAGCCACGGAGTCGGCTCTGGGGCCAACGTCCTGACTTTC. This chain uses TRBV11-3 with TRBJ2-6; D gene uncertain. Germline loops: CDR1 SGHNT, CDR2 YENEEA. The CDR3 sequence is 16 residues long. V was shortened by 5 bases and J by 0 bases, with 11 bases between the two germline ends.

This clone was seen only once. The DNA of the CDR3 is TGTGCTAGTGGTCGAGCAATGAACACTGAAGCTTTCTTT. This gives the protein CASGRAMNTEAFF. The chain joins TRBV12-5 to TRBJ1-1; D is unresolved. Germline values: CDR1 LGHNT, CDR2 FRNRAP. CDR3 size: 13 residues. The V end was cut by 5 bases, the J end by 0 bases, with 7 bases between.

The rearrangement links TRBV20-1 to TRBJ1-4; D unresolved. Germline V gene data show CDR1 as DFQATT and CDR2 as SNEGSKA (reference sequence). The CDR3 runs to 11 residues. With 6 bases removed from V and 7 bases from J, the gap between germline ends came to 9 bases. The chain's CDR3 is CSAPEAEKLFF. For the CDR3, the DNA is TGCAGTGCCCCCGAAGCTGAAAAACTGTTTTTT.

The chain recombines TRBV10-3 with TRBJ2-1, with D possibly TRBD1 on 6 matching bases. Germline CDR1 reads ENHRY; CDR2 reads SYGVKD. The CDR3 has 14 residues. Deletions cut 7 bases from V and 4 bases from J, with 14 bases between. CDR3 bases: TGTGCCATCAAGGACAGACAGGTTTACAATGAGCAGTTCTTC. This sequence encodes CAIKDRQVYNEQFF.

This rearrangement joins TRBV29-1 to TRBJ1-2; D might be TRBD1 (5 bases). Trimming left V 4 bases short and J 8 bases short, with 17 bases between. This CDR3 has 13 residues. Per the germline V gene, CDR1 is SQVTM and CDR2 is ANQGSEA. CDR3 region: CSVAEAGTGGYTF. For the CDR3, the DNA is TGCAGCGTTGCAGAGGCCGGAACAGGAGGCTACACCTTC.

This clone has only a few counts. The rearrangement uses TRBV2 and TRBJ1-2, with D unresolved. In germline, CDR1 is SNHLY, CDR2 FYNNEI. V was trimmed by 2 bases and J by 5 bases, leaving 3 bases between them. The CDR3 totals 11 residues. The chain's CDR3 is CASSEQYGYTF. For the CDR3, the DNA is TGTGCCAGCAGTGAACAGTATGGCTACACCTTC. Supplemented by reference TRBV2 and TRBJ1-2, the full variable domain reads EPEVTQTPSHQVTQMGQEVILRCVPISNHLYFYWYRQILGQKVEFLVSFYNNEISEKSEIFDDQFSVERPDGSNFTLKIRSTKLEDSAMYFCASSEQYGYTFGSGTRLTVV.

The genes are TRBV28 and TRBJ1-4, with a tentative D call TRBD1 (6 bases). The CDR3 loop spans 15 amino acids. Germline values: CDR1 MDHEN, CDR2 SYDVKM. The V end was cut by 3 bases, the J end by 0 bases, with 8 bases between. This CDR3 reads CASSLAGATNEKLFF. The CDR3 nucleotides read TGTGCCAGCAGTTTGGCAGGGGCAACTAATGAAAAACTGTTTTTT.

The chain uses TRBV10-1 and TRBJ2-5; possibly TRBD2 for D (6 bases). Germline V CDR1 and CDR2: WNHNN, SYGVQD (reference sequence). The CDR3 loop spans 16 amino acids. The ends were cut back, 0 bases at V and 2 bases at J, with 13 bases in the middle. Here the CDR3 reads CASSESTGEGQETQYF. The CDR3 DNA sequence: TGCGCCAGCAGTGAGTCGACGGGAGAGGGGCAAGAGACCCAGTACTTC.

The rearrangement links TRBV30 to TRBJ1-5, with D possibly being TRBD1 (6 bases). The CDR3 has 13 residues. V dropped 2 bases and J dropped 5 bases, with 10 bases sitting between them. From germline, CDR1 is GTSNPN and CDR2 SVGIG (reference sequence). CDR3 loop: CAWSYRAHQPQHF. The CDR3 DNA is TGTGCCTGGAGTTACAGGGCCCATCAGCCCCAGCATTTT.

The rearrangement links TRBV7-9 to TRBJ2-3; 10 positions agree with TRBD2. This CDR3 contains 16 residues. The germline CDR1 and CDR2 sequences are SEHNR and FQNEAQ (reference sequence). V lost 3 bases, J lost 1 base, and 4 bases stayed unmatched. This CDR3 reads CASSLRLAGGTDTQYF. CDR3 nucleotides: TGTGCCAGCAGCTTGCGGCTAGCGGGGGGCACAGATACGCAGTATTTT.

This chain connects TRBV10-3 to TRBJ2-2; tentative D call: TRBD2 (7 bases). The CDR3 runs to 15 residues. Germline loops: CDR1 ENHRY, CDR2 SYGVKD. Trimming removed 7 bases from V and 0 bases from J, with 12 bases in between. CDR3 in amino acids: CAIMAGAPNTGELFF. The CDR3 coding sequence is TGTGCCATCATGGCGGGGGCACCGAACACCGGGGAGCTGTTTTTT.

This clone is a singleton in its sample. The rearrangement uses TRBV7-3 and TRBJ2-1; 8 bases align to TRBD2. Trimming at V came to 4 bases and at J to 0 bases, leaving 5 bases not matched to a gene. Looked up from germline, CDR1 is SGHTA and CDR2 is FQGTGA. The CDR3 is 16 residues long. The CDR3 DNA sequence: TGTGCCAGCAGCTCAGACCTAGCGGGCTCCTACAATGAGCAGTTCTTC. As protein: CASSSDLAGSYNEQFF.

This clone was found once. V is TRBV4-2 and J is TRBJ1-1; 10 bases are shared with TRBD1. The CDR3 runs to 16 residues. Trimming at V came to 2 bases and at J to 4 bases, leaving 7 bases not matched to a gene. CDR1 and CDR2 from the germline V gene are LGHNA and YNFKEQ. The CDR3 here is CASSQRTGGKSTEAFF. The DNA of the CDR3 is TGTGCCAGCAGCCAAAGGACAGGGGGAAAAAGCACTGAAGCTTTCTTT.

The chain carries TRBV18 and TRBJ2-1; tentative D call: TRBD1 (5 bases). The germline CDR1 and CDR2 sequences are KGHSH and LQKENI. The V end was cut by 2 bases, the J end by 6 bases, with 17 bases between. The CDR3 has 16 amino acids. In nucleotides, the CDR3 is TGTGCCAGCTCACCAGGGGCAGCTCCCTCGTTCAATGAGCAGTTCTTC. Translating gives CASSPGAAPSFNEQFF.

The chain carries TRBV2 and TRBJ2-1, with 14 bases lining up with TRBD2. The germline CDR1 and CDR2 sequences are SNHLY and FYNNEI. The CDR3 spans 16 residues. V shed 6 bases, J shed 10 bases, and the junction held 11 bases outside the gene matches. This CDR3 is CASRTGLAGGRVEQFF. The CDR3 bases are TGTGCCAGCAGGACCGGACTAGCGGGAGGTAGAGTCGAGCAGTTCTTC.

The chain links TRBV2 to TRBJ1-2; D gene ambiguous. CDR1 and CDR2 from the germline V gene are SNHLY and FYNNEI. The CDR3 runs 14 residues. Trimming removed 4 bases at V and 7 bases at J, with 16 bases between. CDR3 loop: CASSGFPPRGGYTF. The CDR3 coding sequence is TGTGCCAGCAGTGGCTTCCCGCCTAGAGGTGGCTACACCTTC.

The DNA of the CDR3 is TGTGCCACCAGCGACGACAGAACCGGGGAGCTGTTTTTT. It specifies CATSDDRTGELFF. This chain connects TRBV15 to TRBJ2-2, with D possibly TRBD1 on 5 matching bases. Trimming removed 5 bases at V and 5 bases at J, with 9 bases between. CDR1 LNHNV and CDR2 YYDKDF come from the germline V gene (reference sequence). The CDR3 consists of 13 residues.

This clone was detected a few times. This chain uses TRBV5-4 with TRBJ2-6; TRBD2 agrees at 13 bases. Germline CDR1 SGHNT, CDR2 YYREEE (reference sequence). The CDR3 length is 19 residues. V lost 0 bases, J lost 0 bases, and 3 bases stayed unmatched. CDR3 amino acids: CASSLGTSGGGSGANVLTF. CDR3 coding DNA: TGTGCCAGCAGCTTGGGGACTAGCGGGGGCGGCTCTGGGGCCAACGTCCTGACTTTC.

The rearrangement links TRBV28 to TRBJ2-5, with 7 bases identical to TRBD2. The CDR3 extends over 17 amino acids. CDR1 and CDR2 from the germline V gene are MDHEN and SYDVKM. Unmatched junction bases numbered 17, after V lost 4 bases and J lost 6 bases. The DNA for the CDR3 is TGTGCCAGCAGTTACACGCCGGGACGCAGGGAGGGAAAGACCCAGTACTTC. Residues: CASSYTPGRREGKTQYF.

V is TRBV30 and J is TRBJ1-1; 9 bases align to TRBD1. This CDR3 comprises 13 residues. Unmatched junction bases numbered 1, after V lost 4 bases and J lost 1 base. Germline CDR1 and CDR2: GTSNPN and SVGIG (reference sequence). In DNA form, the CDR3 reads TGTGCCTGGATGGGACAGGGGAACACTGAAGCTTTCTTT. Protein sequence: CAWMGQGNTEAFF.

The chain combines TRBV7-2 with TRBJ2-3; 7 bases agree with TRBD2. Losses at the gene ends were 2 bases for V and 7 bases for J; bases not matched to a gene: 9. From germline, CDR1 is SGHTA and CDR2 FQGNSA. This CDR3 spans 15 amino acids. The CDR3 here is CASSLSGGSGNTQYF. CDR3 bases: TGTGCCAGCAGCTTATCAGGCGGGAGTGGTAATACGCAGTATTTT.

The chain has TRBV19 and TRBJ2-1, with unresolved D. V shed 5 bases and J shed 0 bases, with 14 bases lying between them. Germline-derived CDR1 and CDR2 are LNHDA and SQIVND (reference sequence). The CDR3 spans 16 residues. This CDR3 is CASSERAKSSYNEQFF. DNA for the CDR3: TGTGCCAGTAGTGAACGAGCAAAGAGCTCCTACAATGAGCAGTTCTTC.

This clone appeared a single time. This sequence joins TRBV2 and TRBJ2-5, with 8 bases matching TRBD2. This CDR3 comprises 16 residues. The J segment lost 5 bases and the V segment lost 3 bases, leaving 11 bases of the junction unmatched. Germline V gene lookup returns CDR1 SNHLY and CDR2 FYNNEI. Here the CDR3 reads CASSDSRGGSRETQYF. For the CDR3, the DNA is TGTGCCAGCAGTGATTCCCGCGGGGGGTCCCGGGAGACCCAGTACTTC.

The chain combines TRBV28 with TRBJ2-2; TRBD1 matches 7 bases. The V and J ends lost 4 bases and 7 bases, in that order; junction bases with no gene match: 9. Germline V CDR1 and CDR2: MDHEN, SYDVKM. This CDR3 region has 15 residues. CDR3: CASSYRGFGGGELFF. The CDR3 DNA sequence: TGTGCCAGCAGTTACAGGGGATTTGGGGGCGGGGAGCTGTTTTTT.